These 2 T cell receptor beta chains originate from one sample sequenced in a study of T cells expressing NK-cell markers. Reanalyzing the 5' RACE reads, TCRdb keeps one entry per CDR3 protein, without DNA. The repertoire table contains 500,000 to 700,000 distinct CDR3 sequences. Sequencing was performed on blood T cells: a sorted CD56 or NKG2C T cell subset, CD4+ or CD8+ T cells, or bulk PBMC T cells (not recorded which). These receptors were obtained from a man between 18 and 29 years old in good health.

V and J are TRBV3-1 and TRBJ2-5; the TRBD2 assignment by TCRdb is unverifiable without DNA. This CDR3 region has 16 residues. Germline lookup yields CDR1 LGHDT and CDR2 YNNKEL (reference sequence). CDR3 in amino acids: CASSQNPSTRWETQYF.

The V and J genes are TRBV7-2 and TRBJ1-1; as DNA is missing, the TRBD1 call by TCRdb cannot be tested. Germline-derived CDR1 and CDR2 are SGHTA and FQGNSA. This CDR3 has 17 residues. CDR3 in amino acids: CASSPGGRDRLNTEAFF.